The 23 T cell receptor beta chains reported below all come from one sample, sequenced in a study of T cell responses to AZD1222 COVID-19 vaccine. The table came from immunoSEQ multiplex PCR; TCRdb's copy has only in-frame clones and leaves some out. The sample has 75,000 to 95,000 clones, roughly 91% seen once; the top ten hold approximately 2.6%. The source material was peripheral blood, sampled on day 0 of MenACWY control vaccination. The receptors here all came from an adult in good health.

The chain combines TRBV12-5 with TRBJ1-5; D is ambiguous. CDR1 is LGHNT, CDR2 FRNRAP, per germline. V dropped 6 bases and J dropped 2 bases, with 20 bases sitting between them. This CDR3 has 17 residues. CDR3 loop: CASGPPAPPYGNQPQHF. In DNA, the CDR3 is TGTGCTAGTGGCCCCCCGGCACCCCCCTATGGCAATCAGCCCCAGCATTTT. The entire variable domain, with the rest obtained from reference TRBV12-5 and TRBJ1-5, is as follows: DARVTQTPRHKVTEMGQEVTMRCQPILGHNTVFWYRQTMMQGLELLAYFRNRAPLDDSGMPKDRFSAEMPDATLATLKIQPSEPRDSAVYFCASGPPAPPYGNQPQHFGDGTRLSIL.

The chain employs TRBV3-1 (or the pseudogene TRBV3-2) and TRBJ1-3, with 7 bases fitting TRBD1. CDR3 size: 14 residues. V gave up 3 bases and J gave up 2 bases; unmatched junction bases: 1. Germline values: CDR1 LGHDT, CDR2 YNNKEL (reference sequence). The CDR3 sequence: CASSQTGTGNTIYF. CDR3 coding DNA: TGTGCCAGCAGCCAGACAGGGACTGGAAACACCATATATTTT.

In DNA form, the CDR3 reads TGTGCCAGCAGTTACACAAGAAACACAGATACGCAGTATTTT. It codes for CASSYTRNTDTQYF. The chain employs TRBV6-5 and TRBJ2-3, with no clear D. Trimming removed 2 bases from V and 2 bases from J, with 8 bases in between. The CDR3 loop spans 14 amino acids. Germline CDR1 is MNHEY and CDR2 is SVGAGI.

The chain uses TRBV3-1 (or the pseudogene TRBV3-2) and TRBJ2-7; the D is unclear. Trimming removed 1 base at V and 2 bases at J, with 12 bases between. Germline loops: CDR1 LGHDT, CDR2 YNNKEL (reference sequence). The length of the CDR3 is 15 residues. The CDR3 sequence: CASSQAHQPPYEQYF. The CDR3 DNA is TGTGCCAGCAGCCAAGCACACCAACCTCCCTACGAGCAGTACTTC.

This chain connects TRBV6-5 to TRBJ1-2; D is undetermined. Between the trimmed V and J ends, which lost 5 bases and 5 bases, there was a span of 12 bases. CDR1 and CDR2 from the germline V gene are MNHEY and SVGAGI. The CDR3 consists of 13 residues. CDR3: CASSPLLNYGYTF. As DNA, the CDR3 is TGTGCCAGCAGTCCACTGCTCAATTATGGCTACACCTTC.

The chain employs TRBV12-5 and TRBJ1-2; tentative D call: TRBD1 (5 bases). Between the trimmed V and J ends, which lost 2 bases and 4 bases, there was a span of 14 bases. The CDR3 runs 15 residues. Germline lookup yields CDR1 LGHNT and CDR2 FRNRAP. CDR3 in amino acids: CASGLPSDKFYGYTF. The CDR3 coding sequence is TGTGCTAGTGGTTTGCCCTCGGACAAATTCTATGGCTACACCTTC.

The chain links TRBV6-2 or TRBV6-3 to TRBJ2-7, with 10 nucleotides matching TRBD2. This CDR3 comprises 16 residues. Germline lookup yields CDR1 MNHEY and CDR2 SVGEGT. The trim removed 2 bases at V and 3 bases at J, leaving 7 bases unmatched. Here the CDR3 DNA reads TGTGCCAGCAGTTACGGAAAACTAGCGGGGCACTACGAGCAGTACTTC. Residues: CASSYGKLAGHYEQYF.

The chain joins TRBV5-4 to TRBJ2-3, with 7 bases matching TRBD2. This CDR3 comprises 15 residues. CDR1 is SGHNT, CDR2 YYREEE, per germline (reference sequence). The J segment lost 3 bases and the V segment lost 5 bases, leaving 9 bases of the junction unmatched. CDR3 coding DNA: TGTGCCAGCAGTATGTCCAGCGGGGAGACAGATACGCAGTATTTT. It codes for CASSMSSGETDTQYF.

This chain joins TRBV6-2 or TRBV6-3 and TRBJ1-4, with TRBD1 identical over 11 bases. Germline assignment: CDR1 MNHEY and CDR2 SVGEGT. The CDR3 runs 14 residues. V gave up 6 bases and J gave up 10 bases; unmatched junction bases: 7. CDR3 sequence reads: CASSGTGGIGKLFF. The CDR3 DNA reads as TGTGCCAGCAGCGGGACAGGGGGGATCGGAAAACTGTTTTTT.

In DNA, the CDR3 is TGTGCCAGCAGCACAGGACAGGGTTATGGCTACACCTTC. Amino acid sequence: CASSTGQGYGYTF. This rearrangement joins TRBV28 to TRBJ1-2; 8 bases agree with TRBD1. The J segment lost 5 bases and the V segment lost 6 bases, leaving 5 bases of the junction unmatched. The CDR3 totals 13 residues. CDR1 and CDR2 from the germline V gene are MDHEN and SYDVKM.

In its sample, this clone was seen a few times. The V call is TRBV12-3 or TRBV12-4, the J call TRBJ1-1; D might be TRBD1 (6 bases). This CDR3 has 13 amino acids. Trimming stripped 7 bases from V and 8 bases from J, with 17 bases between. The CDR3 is CASILRGSREAFF. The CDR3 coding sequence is TGTGCCAGCATCCTCAGGGGTTCTAGGGAAGCTTTCTTT.

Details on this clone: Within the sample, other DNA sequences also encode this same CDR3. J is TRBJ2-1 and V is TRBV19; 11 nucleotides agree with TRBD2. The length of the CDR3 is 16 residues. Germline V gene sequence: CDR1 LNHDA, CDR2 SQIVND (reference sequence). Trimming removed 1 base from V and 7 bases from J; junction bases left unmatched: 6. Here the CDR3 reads CASSIGRLAGGNEQFF. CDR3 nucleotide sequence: TGTGCCAGTAGTATAGGTAGGCTAGCGGGGGGAAATGAGCAGTTCTTC.

The CDR3 DNA is TGTGCCAGCAGCCGCAGAACGACTATCCAGGGGGCTAGCGCAGATACGCAGTATTTT. Translating gives CASSRRTTIQGASADTQYF. V usage is TRBV7-2 and J usage is TRBJ2-3; 8 bases map to TRBD1. The CDR3 is 19 residues long. Germline CDR1 is SGHTA and CDR2 is FQGNSA. V gave up 5 bases and J gave up 4 bases; unmatched junction bases: 20.

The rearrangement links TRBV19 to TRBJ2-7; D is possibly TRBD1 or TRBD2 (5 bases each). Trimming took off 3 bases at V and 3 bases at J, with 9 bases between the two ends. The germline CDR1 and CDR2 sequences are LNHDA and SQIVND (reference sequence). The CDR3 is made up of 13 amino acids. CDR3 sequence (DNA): TGTGCCAGTAGTATTGGGGGACGCTACGAGCAGTACTTC. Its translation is CASSIGGRYEQYF.

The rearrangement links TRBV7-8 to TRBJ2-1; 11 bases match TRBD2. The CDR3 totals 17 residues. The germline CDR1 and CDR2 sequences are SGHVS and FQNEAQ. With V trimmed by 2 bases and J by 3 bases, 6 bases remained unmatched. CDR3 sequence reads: CASSLTSSGGHYNEQFF. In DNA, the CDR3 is TGTGCCAGCAGCTTAACCTCTAGCGGGGGGCACTACAATGAGCAGTTCTTC.

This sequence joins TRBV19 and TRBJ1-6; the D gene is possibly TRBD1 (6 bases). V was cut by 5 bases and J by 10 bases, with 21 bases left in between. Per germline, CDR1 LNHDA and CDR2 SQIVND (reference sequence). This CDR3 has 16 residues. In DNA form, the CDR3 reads TGTGCCAGTAGTCCCGTTGCTTCGGGGGCGGGATCACCCCTCCACTTT. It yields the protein CASSPVASGAGSPLHF.

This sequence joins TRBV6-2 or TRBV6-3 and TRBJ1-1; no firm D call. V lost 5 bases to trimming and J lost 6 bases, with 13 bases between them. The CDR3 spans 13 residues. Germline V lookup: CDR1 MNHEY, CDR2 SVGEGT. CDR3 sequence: CASSGQHIAEAFF. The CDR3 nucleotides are TGTGCCAGCAGTGGGCAGCATATCGCTGAAGCTTTCTTT.

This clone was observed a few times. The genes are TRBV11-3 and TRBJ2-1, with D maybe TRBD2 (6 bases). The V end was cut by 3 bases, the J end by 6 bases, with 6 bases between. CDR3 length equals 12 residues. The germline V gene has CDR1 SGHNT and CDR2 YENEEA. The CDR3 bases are TGTGCCAGCAGCTTCGGGGGCAATGAGCAGTTCTTC. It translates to CASSFGGNEQFF.

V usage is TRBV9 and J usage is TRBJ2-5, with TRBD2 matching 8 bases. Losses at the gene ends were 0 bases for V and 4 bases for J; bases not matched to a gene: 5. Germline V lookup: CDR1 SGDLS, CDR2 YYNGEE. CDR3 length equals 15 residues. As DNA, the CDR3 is TGTGCCAGCAGCGTAGCGGGGGGGCTTTCAGAGACCCAGTACTTC. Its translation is CASSVAGGLSETQYF.

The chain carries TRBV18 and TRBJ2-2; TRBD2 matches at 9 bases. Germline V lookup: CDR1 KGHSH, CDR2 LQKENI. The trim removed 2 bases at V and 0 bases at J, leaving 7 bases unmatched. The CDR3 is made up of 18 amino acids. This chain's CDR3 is CASSPSLAGTTNTGELFF. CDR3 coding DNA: TGTGCCAGCTCACCAAGCCTAGCGGGGACAACGAACACCGGGGAGCTGTTTTTT.

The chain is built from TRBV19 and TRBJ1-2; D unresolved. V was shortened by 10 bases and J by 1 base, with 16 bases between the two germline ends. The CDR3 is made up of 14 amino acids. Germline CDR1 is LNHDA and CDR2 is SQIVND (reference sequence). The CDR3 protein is CATMQDPFNYGYTF. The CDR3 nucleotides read TGTGCCACTATGCAGGACCCCTTTAACTATGGCTACACCTTC.

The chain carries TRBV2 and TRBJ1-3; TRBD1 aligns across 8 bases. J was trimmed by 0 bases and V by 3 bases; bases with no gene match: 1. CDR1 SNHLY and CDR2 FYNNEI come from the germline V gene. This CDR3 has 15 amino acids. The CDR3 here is CASSEGQASGNTIYF. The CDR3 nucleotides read TGTGCCAGCAGTGAGGGACAGGCCTCTGGAAACACCATATATTTT.

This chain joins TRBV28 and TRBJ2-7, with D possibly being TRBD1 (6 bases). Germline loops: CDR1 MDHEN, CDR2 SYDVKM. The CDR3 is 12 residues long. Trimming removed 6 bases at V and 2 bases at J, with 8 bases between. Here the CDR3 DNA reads TGTGCCAGCAGGACAGGCACCTACGAGCAGTACTTC. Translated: CASRTGTYEQYF.